This record concerns one TCR beta chain sequence. This clone has only one observation. Its antigen specificity is not known. Within one base of it there is no much larger clone, and no base qualities were kept. TCRbeta CDR3 regions were amplified from genomic DNA using the immunoSEQ Assay, a bias-controlled multiplex PCR. The authors' pipeline ran thus. The number of nucleated cells in each sample was estimated from the amplification of reference gene primers within the assay. To quantify the absolute abundance of each unique TCRbeta CDR3 rearrangement, sequence reads were collapsed and filtered. For each sample, productive Simpson clonality was calculated as the square root of Simpson's diversity index over productive rearrangements. TCRdb retrieved this table from immuneACCESS and kept in-frame rearrangements only. Not all clones are present; in checked studies, unresolved V genes account for under half, and no reason is known for the remainder. V, J and clone size are those of that table, while D and trimming were read from the DNA. Recorded for this sample are 200,000 to 250,000 clones; roughly four fifths of them occurred a single time. Approximately 1.8% of the sample goes to the ten largest clones.

The germline V gene encodes CDR1 LNHDA and CDR2 SQIVND (reference sequence). The CDR3 covers 11 residues, taking in both the cysteine and the phenylalanine. CDR3 DNA is the only sequence kept; it has 33 bases, read in frame from the first base. V is shortened by 6 bases, J by 2 bases, and the region joining them spans 4 bases. Participants in the prospective study were aged about 18 to 90 years, lived in approximately 26 United States geographic areas, and enrolled through a virtual design. Cohort assignment in the prospective study relied on participant-reported clinical history from a screening survey and a study questionnaire. Recovered participants in ImmuneRACE Cohort 3 were defined by two consecutive negative NP/OP PCR tests, clearance by a healthcare professional, or resolution of symptoms. In the prospective study, whole blood, serum and a nasopharyngeal or oropharyngeal swab were collected from each participant by mobile phlebotomists. Participants in the prospective study had the option to provide additional blood draws and questionnaires over a 2-month period. Blood samples from the prospective study were shipped frozen or at room temperature prior to DNA extraction.

This sample is drawn from a study of blood T cell repertoires in COVID-19 (dated by TCRdb to the early 2020s). Some background on the complete study: Collaborator samples came from the United States, Italy and Spain and covered acute and convalescent phases of COVID-19. HLA class I and class II types, where available, came from metadata supplied by the sample provider rather than from assay-based typing. Subjects who had been exposed to COVID-19, were actively infected with it, or had recovered from it provided the deeply sampled blood TCRbeta repertoires that made up the dataset. Samples were obtained from the ongoing ImmuneRACE study (first 160 participants) and from 1,254 subjects provided by 6 global collaborators. A freely available public database, intended as a resource for researchers studying the immune response to SARS-CoV-2, is where the repertoires were released. The material from the prospective study consisted of cDNA or gDNA derived from T cells, B-cell-depleted T cells, or PBMCs. Sample metadata almost always included a de-identified subject ID, COVID-19 status, age in years and sex. Broader findings and caveats from the paper: The quantity of clinical and demographic metadata differed by source and by participant and was supplied without curation.

The specimen sequenced was PBMCs or T cells enriched from blood (not recorded which). Recombination joined TRBV19 with TRBJ1-2; the D gene assignment is ambiguous. This clonotype was sampled from a man between 60 and 70 years old who had recovered from COVID-19. CDR3 loop: CASRENYGYTF. The DNA reads as follows: TGTGCCAGTAGGGAGAACTATGGCTACACCTTC. Extended through the reference TRBV19 and TRBJ1-2 proteins, this CDR3 yields the full variable domain: DGGITQSPKYLFRKEGQNVTLSCEQNLNHDAMYWYRQDPGQGLRLIYYSQIVNDFQKGDIAEGYSVSREKKESFPLTVTSAQKNPTAFYLCASRENYGYTFGSGTRLTVV.